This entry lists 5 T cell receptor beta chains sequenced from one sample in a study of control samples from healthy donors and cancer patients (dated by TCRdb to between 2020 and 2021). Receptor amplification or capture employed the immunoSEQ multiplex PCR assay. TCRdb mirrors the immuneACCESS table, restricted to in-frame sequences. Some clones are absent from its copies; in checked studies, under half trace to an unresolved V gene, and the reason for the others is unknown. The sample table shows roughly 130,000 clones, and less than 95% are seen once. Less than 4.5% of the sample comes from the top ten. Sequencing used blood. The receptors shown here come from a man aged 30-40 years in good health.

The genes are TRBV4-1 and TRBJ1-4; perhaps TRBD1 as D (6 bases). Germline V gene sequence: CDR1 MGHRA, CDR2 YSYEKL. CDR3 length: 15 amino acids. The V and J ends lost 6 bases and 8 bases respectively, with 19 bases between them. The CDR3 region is CASSPRGQGVEKLFF. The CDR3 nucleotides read TGCGCCAGCAGTCCCAGGGGACAAGGCGTCGAAAAACTGTTTTTT.

The CDR3 protein is CASSRQGLNTEAFF. The DNA for the CDR3 is TGTGCCAGCAGCAGACAGGGATTGAACACTGAAGCTTTCTTT. The rearrangement links TRBV6-5 to TRBJ1-1; 7 bases agree with TRBD1. Per the germline V gene, CDR1 is MNHEY and CDR2 is SVGAGI. CDR3 length: 14 amino acids. V lost 6 bases, J lost 0 bases, and 4 bases stayed unmatched.

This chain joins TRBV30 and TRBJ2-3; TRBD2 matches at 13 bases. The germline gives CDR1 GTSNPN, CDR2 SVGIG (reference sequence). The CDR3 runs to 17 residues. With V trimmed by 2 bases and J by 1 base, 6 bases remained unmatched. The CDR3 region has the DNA TGTGCCTGGAGTCCCCGGACTAGCGGGGGCCGCACAGATACGCAGTATTTT. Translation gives CAWSPRTSGGRTDTQYF.

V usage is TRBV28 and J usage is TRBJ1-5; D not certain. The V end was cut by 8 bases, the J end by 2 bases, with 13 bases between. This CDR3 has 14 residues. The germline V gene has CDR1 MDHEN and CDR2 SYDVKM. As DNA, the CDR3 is TGTGCCAGCGGTCTCAGGCCCCGCAATCAGCCCCAGCATTTT. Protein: CASGLRPRNQPQHF.

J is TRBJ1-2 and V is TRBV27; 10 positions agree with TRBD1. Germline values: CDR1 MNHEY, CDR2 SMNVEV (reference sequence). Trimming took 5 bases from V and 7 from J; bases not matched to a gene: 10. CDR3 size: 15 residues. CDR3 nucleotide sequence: TGTGCCAGCAGTGACTACAGGACAGGGGGAGCTGGCTACACCTTC. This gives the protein CASSDYRTGGAGYTF.